Listed below are T cell receptor beta chains from one sample, sequenced in a study of shared clonotypes between healthy human individuals. Using immunoSEQ multiplex PCR, the repertoire was profiled, and TCRdb retains in-frame clones only, with some absent. The top ten hold under 2% of the sample, which has a few million clones, approximately 92% seen once. The specimen was naive CD8+ T cells from PBMCs. Receptor source: a man younger than 35 in good health. Some clones in this sample may be carry-over from other donors' samples. Each CDR3 is given with its conserved first and last residue. The D gene is left open where the match is weak. Clone size appears in some rows only: once, few, many, or a class for an expanded clone.

CDR3: CASSIRGRYNEQFF; DNA: TGTGCCAGTAGTATCAGGGGTCGATACAATGAGCAGTTCTTC; D: NA; size: once; V: TRBV19; J: TRBJ2-1
CDR3: CASSKGPGQRGQWQYF; DNA: TGCGCCAGCAGCAAAGGACCGGGACAGAGGGGGCAATGGCAGTACTTC; D: TRBD1; size: NA; V: TRBV5-1; J: TRBJ2-7
CDR3: CASSFGASYEQYF; DNA: TGTGCCAGCAGCTTTGGTGCCTCCTACGAGCAGTACTTC; D: NA; size: NA; V: TRBV7-9; J: TRBJ2-7
CDR3: CASSFRQGRNEKLFF; DNA: TGTGCCAGCAGCTTCCGACAGGGGCGTAATGAAAAACTGTTTTTT; D: TRBD1; size: NA; V: TRBV13; J: TRBJ1-4
CDR3: CASSQGQTYEQYF; DNA: TGTGCCAGCAGCCAGGGACAGACCTACGAGCAGTACTTC; D: TRBD1; size: NA; V: TRBV27; J: TRBJ2-7
CDR3: CASSYSPYTEAFF; DNA: TGTGCCAGCAGTTACTCGCCCTACACTGAAGCTTTCTTT; D: NA; size: once; V: TRBV6-5; J: TRBJ1-1
CDR3: CASSPALARGNTEAFF; DNA: TGTGCCAGCAGCCCTGCTCTGGCTCGGGGGAACACTGAAGCTTTCTTT; D: NA; size: NA; V: TRBV9; J: TRBJ1-1
CDR3: CASSGSGTASYNEQFF; DNA: TGTGCCAGCAGCGGTTCCGGGACTGCCTCCTACAATGAGCAGTTCTTC; D: NA; size: NA; V: TRBV9; J: TRBJ2-1
CDR3: CASSFVGQSYEQYF; DNA: TGTGCCAGCAGCTTCGTAGGACAGTCCTACGAGCAGTACTTC; D: NA; size: once; V: TRBV7-9; J: TRBJ2-7
CDR3: CASSPGLAGGAETQYF; DNA: TGCGCCAGCAGCCCGGGACTAGCGGGAGGGGCAGAGACCCAGTACTTC; D: TRBD2; size: NA; V: TRBV5-1; J: TRBJ2-5
CDR3: CASSLKTADTQYF; DNA: TGTGCCAGCAGCTTAAAAACGGCAGATACGCAGTATTTT; D: NA; size: NA; V: TRBV7-8; J: TRBJ2-3
CDR3: CASSQAGQNIQYF; DNA: TGTGCCAGCAGCCAGGCGGGCCAAAACATTCAGTACTTC; D: NA; size: NA; V: TRBV27; J: TRBJ2-4
CDR3: CASSLAGGNNEQFF; DNA: TGTGCCAGCAGTTTAGCGGGAGGGAACAATGAGCAGTTCTTC; D: TRBD2; size: NA; V: TRBV28; J: TRBJ2-1
CDR3: CASSARGTGKAYEQYF; DNA: TGTGCCAGCAGCGCGCGCGGGACAGGGAAAGCGTACGAGCAGTACTTC; D: TRBD1; size: few; V: TRBV5-4; J: TRBJ2-7
CDR3: CASSEWDYNSGDEQFF; DNA: TGTGCCAGCAGCGAATGGGACTACAATTCGGGCGATGAGCAGTTCTTC; D: TRBD2; size: NA; V: TRBV9; J: TRBJ2-1
CDR3: CASSVVGNVNYGYTF; DNA: TGTGCCAGCAGCGTAGTAGGGAATGTTAACTATGGCTACACCTTC; D: NA; size: NA; V: TRBV9; J: TRBJ1-2
CDR3: CASSNRAGEETQYF; DNA: TGTGCCAGCAGTAATAGGGCGGGAGAAGAGACCCAGTACTTC; D: TRBD2; size: once; V: TRBV2; J: TRBJ2-5
CDR3: CASTPGVNSNQPQHF; DNA: TGTGCCAGCACCCCAGGGGTCAATAGCAATCAGCCCCAGCATTTT; D: NA; size: NA; V: TRBV6-6; J: TRBJ1-5
CDR3: CASSDRDWSYEQYF; DNA: TGTGCCAGCAGCGACCGGGACTGGTCCTACGAGCAGTACTTC; D: NA; size: NA; V: TRBV7-2; J: TRBJ2-7
CDR3: CAWSARTSGRYEQFF; DNA: TGTGCCTGGAGTGCTAGGACTAGCGGGAGATATGAGCAGTTCTTC; D: TRBD2; size: NA; V: TRBV30; J: TRBJ2-1
CDR3: CASSLRSTEAFF; DNA: TGTGCCAGCAGCCTTAGGTCTACTGAAGCTTTCTTT; D: NA; size: once; V: TRBV14; J: TRBJ1-1
CDR3: CASSGRDVYNEQFF; DNA: TGTGCCAGCAGTGGCCGGGACGTTTACAATGAGCAGTTCTTC; D: NA; size: NA; V: TRBV28; J: TRBJ2-1
CDR3: CASSFRVAVSADTQYF; DNA: TGCGCCAGCAGCTTCCGGGTAGCAGTTAGTGCAGATACGCAGTATTTT; D: NA; size: NA; V: TRBV5-1; J: TRBJ2-3
CDR3: CATSTRQGQQGYTF; DNA: TGTGCCACCAGCACGAGACAGGGGCAGCAGGGCTACACCTTC; D: TRBD1; size: NA; V: TRBV15; J: TRBJ1-2
CDR3: CASSLVDRLTRNTGELFF; DNA: TGTGCCAGCAGCTTAGTCGACAGGCTAACGAGGAACACCGGGGAGCTGTTTTTT; D: NA; size: NA; V: TRBV7-9; J: TRBJ2-2
CDR3: CASSEGYRDSGFF; DNA: TGTGCCAGCAGTGAGGGGTACCGGGACTCTGGGTTCTTC; D: NA; size: NA; V: TRBV6-1; J: TRBJ2-1
CDR3: CASTSRAGVWYEQYF; DNA: TGTGCCAGTACCTCCCGGGCAGGGGTATGGTACGAGCAGTACTTC; D: NA; size: NA; V: TRBV19; J: TRBJ2-7
CDR3: CASSYPRGLNTGELFF; DNA: TGTGCCAGCAGTTACCCCAGGGGGTTGAACACCGGGGAGCTGTTTTTT; D: TRBD1; size: NA; V: TRBV9; J: TRBJ2-2
CDR3: CASRPFPGGQISQPQHF; DNA: TGCGCCAGCAGACCGTTTCCAGGGGGCCAGATCAGTCAGCCCCAGCATTTT; D: TRBD1; size: NA; V: TRBV5-1; J: TRBJ1-5
CDR3: CAWSLQLAEYNEQFF; DNA: TGTGCCTGGAGTCTCCAGTTAGCCGAATACAATGAGCAGTTCTTC; D: NA; size: NA; V: TRBV30; J: TRBJ2-1
CDR3: CASSLVQGLDSGNTIYF; DNA: TGTGCCAGCAGCTTGGTTCAGGGGTTGGACTCTGGAAACACCATATATTTT; D: NA; size: NA; V: TRBV5-4; J: TRBJ1-3
CDR3: CASSIVGGYYSEAFF; DNA: TGTGCCAGTAGTATCGTCGGGGGTTACTATTCTGAAGCTTTCTTT; D: NA; size: NA; V: TRBV19; J: TRBJ1-1
CDR3: CASSQRQNEQFF; DNA: TGTGCCAGCAGCCAGAGACAGAATGAGCAGTTCTTC; D: NA; size: NA; V: TRBV7-2; J: TRBJ2-1
CDR3: CASSLGQGNTEAFF; DNA: TGTGCCAGCAGTCTGGGACAGGGCAACACTGAAGCTTTCTTT; D: TRBD1; size: NA; V: TRBV28; J: TRBJ1-1
CDR3: CASSIDLTGELFF; DNA: TGTGCCAGTAGTATAGATCTTACCGGGGAGCTGTTTTTT; D: NA; size: NA; V: TRBV19; J: TRBJ2-2
CDR3: CASSPSGRAGGGNEQFF; DNA: TGTGCCAGCAGTCCTAGCGGGAGGGCCGGCGGAGGTAATGAGCAGTTCTTC; D: TRBD2; size: NA; V: TRBV9; J: TRBJ2-1
CDR3: CASSLSGGEGWTEAFF; DNA: TGTGCCAGCAGCTTGTCAGGGGGCGAAGGGTGGACTGAAGCTTTCTTT; D: TRBD1; size: NA; V: TRBV7-6; J: TRBJ1-1
CDR3: CASRVAGKQPQHF; DNA: TGTGCCAGCAGGGTAGCGGGGAAGCAGCCCCAGCATTTT; D: NA; size: NA; V: TRBV28; J: TRBJ1-5
CDR3: CASSFSSGYEQFF; DNA: TGTGCCAGCAGTTTCTCGTCCGGTTATGAGCAGTTCTTC; D: NA; size: NA; V: TRBV27; J: TRBJ2-1
CDR3: CASSESGDLPYEQYF; DNA: TGCGCCAGCAGTGAGTCGGGGGATTTGCCCTACGAGCAGTACTTC; D: NA; size: NA; V: TRBV10-2; J: TRBJ2-7
CDR3: CASSGGAGRWYF; DNA: TGTGCCAGCAGTGGTGGAGCGGGGAGGTGGTATTTT; D: TRBD2; size: NA; V: TRBV27; J: TRBJ2-3
CDR3: CASSQYGGSSYNEQFF; DNA: TGCGCCAGCAGCCAATATGGCGGGAGCTCCTACAATGAGCAGTTCTTC; D: TRBD2; size: NA; V: TRBV4-1; J: TRBJ2-1